Listed here are 6 T cell receptor beta chains from one sample, sequenced in a study of liver allograft versus peripheral blood T cells. Study in general: In transplanted livers, T cell receptor repertoires were compared with those found in the recipients' peripheral blood.

Each CDR3 protein gets one entry after TCRdb re-called the reads with MiXCR. The sample shows over 2,500 distinct CDR3 sequences, 16% of them seen only once. The origin of the receptors is a human patient who had a liver transplant. The graft donor may account for some of the T cells.

This clonotype was seen a few times. The V and J genes are TRBV28 and TRBJ1-2, with 9 bases aligning to TRBD1. The CDR3 is 16 residues long. The germline V gene encodes CDR1 MDHEN and CDR2 SYDVKM. Trimming removed 8 bases from V and 8 bases from J; junction bases left unmatched: 18. CDR3 nucleotides: TGTGCCAGCCGCTCCGGCCCGGGACAGGGACGAGGGGGCTACACCTTC. Residues: CASRSGPGQGRGGYTF.

By share of the sample, this clonotype is medium-sized. The chain uses TRBV27 and TRBJ2-7; 10 bases match TRBD1. After removal of 8 bases from V and 5 bases from J, the junction contained 9 bases not matched to a gene. CDR1 is MNHEY, CDR2 SMNVEV, per germline (reference sequence). The CDR3 contains 14 residues. Here the CDR3 DNA reads TGTGCCAGCCTCCCAGGGACAGGGGCTGACGAGCAGTACTTC. This sequence encodes CASLPGTGADEQYF.

The rearrangement uses TRBV7-2 and TRBJ2-7; 9 positions agree with TRBD1. This CDR3 comprises 15 residues. Trimming cost V 5 bases and J 1 base; bases outside gene matches: 6. The germline V gene has CDR1 SGHTA and CDR2 FQGNSA. In DNA, the CDR3 is TGTGCCAGCAGCAAAGAGGGACAGGGTTCCTACGAGCAGTACTTC. Protein sequence: CASSKEGQGSYEQYF.

The chain recombines TRBV19 with TRBJ1-1, with a weak D call TRBD1 (6 bases). V was shortened by 1 base and J by 6 bases, with 9 bases between the two germline ends. CDR1 and CDR2 from the germline V gene are LNHDA and SQIVND (reference sequence). The CDR3 spans 13 residues. The CDR3 spells CASSIAAGAEAFF. CDR3 DNA: TGTGCCAGTAGTATAGCGGCAGGGGCTGAAGCTTTCTTT. Complete variable domain (other parts from reference TRBV19 and TRBJ1-1): DGGITQSPKYLFRKEGQNVTLSCEQNLNHDAMYWYRQDPGQGLRLIYYSQIVNDFQKGDIAEGYSVSREKKESFPLTVTSAQKNPTAFYLCASSIAAGAEAFFGQGTRLTVV.

Within the sample, this clonotype is medium-sized. This sequence joins TRBV7-9 and TRBJ2-5, with 11 bases lining up with TRBD1. Per germline, CDR1 SEHNR and CDR2 FQNEAQ (reference sequence). J was trimmed by 5 bases and V by 3 bases; bases with no gene match: 2. The CDR3 extends over 14 amino acids. This CDR3 reads CASSLGDRGETQYF. Here the CDR3 DNA reads TGTGCCAGCAGCTTGGGGGACAGGGGGGAGACCCAGTACTTC. Together with reference TRBV7-9 and TRBJ2-5, the CDR3 gives the full variable domain: DTGVSQNPRHKITKRGQNVTFRCDPISEHNRLYWYRQTLGQGPEFLTYFQNEAQLEKSRLLSDRFSAERPKGSFSTLEIQRTEQGDSAMYLCASSLGDRGETQYFGPGTRLLVL.

This clonotype was seen at least ten times. This rearrangement joins TRBV28 to TRBJ2-7; TRBD2 matches 9 bases. V shed 3 bases and J 7 bases; nucleotides not matched to a gene: 7. Germline V gene data show CDR1 as MDHEN and CDR2 as SYDVKM. The CDR3 is 14 amino acids. CDR3 bases: TGTGCCAGCAGTTTGGCTAGCGGGATTTGGGAGCAGTACTTC. This gives the protein CASSLASGIWEQYF.